A selection of T cell receptor beta chains follows, all from one sample in a study of regulatory T cells in long-lasting Graves disease. One entry per CDR3 protein results from TCRdb running MiXCR on the multiplex PCR reads. Of about 470,000 distinct CDR3 sequences in the sample, approximately 15% are singletons; the top ten hold roughly a sixth. The same sample was also studied in work on T cells in Graves' hyperthyroidism and ophthalmopathy.

Sequenced material: peripheral blood mononuclear cells (PBMCs), taken at new diagnosis, from a patient treated with antithyroid drugs. All receptors come from a woman aged 25 to 39 with Graves disease. The CDR3 runs from the conserved cysteine through the conserved F or W. A D gene is named only where the DNA matches it firmly. Part of the rows lack a size; the others show once, few, many or a class for expanded clones.

V: TRBV6-2/TRBV6-3; D: TRBD2; size: few; J: TRBJ2-2; CDR3: CASSFGLAGYTGELFF; DNA: TGTGCCAGCAGTTTCGGACTAGCGGGGTACACCGGGGAGCTGTTTTTT
V: TRBV27; D: -; size: -; J: TRBJ1-5; CDR3: CASSLLGAQPQHF; DNA: TGTGCCAGCAGTTTGCTTGGGGCCCAGCCCCAGCATTTT
V: TRBV19; D: TRBD2; size: few; J: TRBJ2-1; CDR3: CASSIWTSAWNEQFF; DNA: TGTGCCAGTAGTATCTGGACTAGCGCTTGGAATGAGCAGTTCTTC
V: TRBV12-3/TRBV12-4; D: -; size: many; J: TRBJ1-5; CDR3: CASSLVGANQPQHF; DNA: TGTGCCAGCAGCTTGGTGGGGGCGAATCAGCCCCAGCATTTT
V: TRBV24-1; D: -; size: -; J: TRBJ2-2; CDR3: CATSQTPANTGELFF; DNA: TGTGCCACCAGTCAAACTCCTGCGAACACCGGGGAGCTGTTTTTT
V: TRBV19; D: -; size: few; J: TRBJ2-7; CDR3: CASSIPGKTYEQYF; DNA: TGTGCCAGTAGTATCCCGGGAAAAACCTACGAGCAGTACTTC
V: TRBV11-3; D: -; size: many; J: TRBJ2-7; CDR3: CASSYVRHEQYF; DNA: TGTGCCAGCAGCTACGTACGTCACGAGCAGTACTTC
V: TRBV6-1; D: -; size: few; J: TRBJ1-2; CDR3: CASRKTQGGNYGYTF; DNA: TGTGCCAGCAGGAAAACTCAGGGAGGAAACTATGGCTACACCTTC
V: TRBV20-1; D: TRBD2; size: -; J: TRBJ2-3; CDR3: CSASRGRAGDTQYF; DNA: TGCAGTGCTAGTCGCGGGAGGGCCGGGGATACGCAGTATTTT
V: TRBV2; D: -; size: many; J: TRBJ1-1; CDR3: CASSLQGRTEAFF; DNA: TGTGCCAGCAGCCTCCAGGGACGCACTGAAGCTTTCTTT
V: TRBV20-1; D: TRBD1; size: many; J: TRBJ1-5; CDR3: CSAQGQGNQPQHF; DNA: TGCAGTGCACAAGGACAGGGCAATCAGCCCCAGCATTTT
V: TRBV10-3; D: -; size: many; J: TRBJ2-5; CDR3: CAISRAEAETQYF; DNA: TGTGCCATCAGTAGGGCAGAAGCGGAGACCCAGTACTTC
V: TRBV2; D: -; size: many; J: TRBJ2-7; CDR3: CASSEVLGSYEQYF; DNA: TGTGCCAGCAGTGAGGTGCTAGGGTCCTACGAGCAGTACTTC
V: TRBV7-2; D: TRBD2; size: many; J: TRBJ2-5; CDR3: CASSLGSKREGQETQYF; DNA: TGTGCCAGCAGCTTAGGTTCGAAGCGGGAGGGCCAAGAGACCCAGTACTTC
V: TRBV7-2; D: -; size: -; J: TRBJ1-1; CDR3: CASSLIALKGNTEAFF; DNA: TGTGCCAGCAGCTTAATTGCCCTGAAAGGAAACACTGAAGCTTTCTTT
V: TRBV20-1; D: TRBD2; size: -; J: TRBJ2-3; CDR3: CSARAGGQYF; DNA: TGCAGTGCTAGAGCGGGAGGGCAGTATTTT
V: TRBV4-1; D: TRBD1; size: many; J: TRBJ1-4; CDR3: CASSHGDRFLFF; DNA: TGCGCCAGCAGCCACGGGGACAGGTTTTTGTTTTTT
V: TRBV27; D: -; size: many; J: TRBJ2-1; CDR3: CASSLQGVDNEQFF; DNA: TGTGCCAGCAGTTTGCAGGGAGTTGACAATGAGCAGTTCTTC
V: TRBV28; D: -; size: few; J: TRBJ2-5; CDR3: CASKWGQETQYF; DNA: TGTGCCAGCAAATGGGGGCAAGAGACCCAGTACTTC
V: TRBV9; D: TRBD2; size: few; J: TRBJ2-7; CDR3: CASSSTSGKPTLYF; DNA: TGTGCCAGCAGCTCGACTAGCGGGAAGCCCACTCTGTACTTC
V: TRBV7-3; D: -; size: many; J: TRBJ2-2; CDR3: CASSLRTELYTGELFF; DNA: TGTGCCAGCAGCTTACGCACGGAGCTATACACCGGGGAGCTGTTTTTT
V: TRBV30; D: TRBD1; size: few; J: TRBJ1-6; CDR3: CAWSGTGGSPLHF; DNA: TGTGCCTGGAGTGGGACAGGGGGTTCACCCCTCCACTTT
V: TRBV19; D: TRBD1; size: many; J: TRBJ2-5; CDR3: CASSGQGGETQYF; DNA: TGTGCCAGTAGCGGACAGGGAGGAGAGACCCAGTACTTC
V: TRBV20-1; D: -; size: many; J: TRBJ1-5; CDR3: CSARGRTVYSNQPQHF; DNA: TGCAGTGCTAGGGGCCGGACAGTTTATAGCAATCAGCCCCAGCATTTT
V: TRBV27; D: -; size: -; J: TRBJ1-1; CDR3: CASSRLNKEAFF; DNA: TGTGCCAGCAGTCGGTTGAACAAGGAAGCTTTCTTT
V: TRBV19; D: -; size: -; J: TRBJ1-1; CDR3: CASSYRGVAFF; DNA: TGTGCCAGTAGCTACCGCGGGGTAGCTTTCTTT
V: TRBV19; D: -; size: few; J: TRBJ1-4; CDR3: CASSGGMWATNEKLFF; DNA: TGTGCCAGTAGTGGGGGTATGTGGGCAACTAATGAAAAACTGTTTTTT
V: TRBV28; D: TRBD2; size: many; J: TRBJ2-3; CDR3: CASSLSSGKFPARQYF; DNA: TGTGCCAGCAGTTTGTCTAGCGGGAAGTTCCCAGCGAGGCAGTATTTT
V: TRBV14; D: -; size: -; J: TRBJ2-7; CDR3: CASSQDGAYSYEQYF; DNA: TGTGCCAGCAGCCAAGATGGTGCGTATTCCTACGAGCAGTACTTC
V: TRBV28; D: -; size: many; J: TRBJ2-1; CDR3: CASSLDTGRGEQFF; DNA: TGTGCCAGCAGTTTAGATACGGGAAGGGGTGAGCAGTTCTTC
V: TRBV13; D: -; size: many; J: TRBJ2-1; CDR3: CASSHRVNSYNEQFF; DNA: TGTGCCAGCAGCCACAGGGTGAACTCCTACAATGAGCAGTTCTTC
V: TRBV24-1; D: TRBD2; size: few; J: TRBJ2-7; CDR3: CATSSSGAGPYEQYF; DNA: TGTGCCACCAGTTCTAGCGGGGCTGGTCCCTACGAGCAGTACTTC
V: TRBV3-1; D: -; size: many; J: TRBJ1-3; CDR3: CASSPTTARNTIYF; DNA: TGTGCCAGCAGCCCGACGACAGCGAGAAACACCATATATTTT
V: TRBV6-5; D: TRBD2; size: few; J: TRBJ2-1; CDR3: CASSSVPLAGGPKAWEQFF; DNA: TGTGCCAGCAGTTCAGTCCCACTAGCGGGAGGGCCAAAGGCGTGGGAGCAGTTCTTC
V: TRBV5-1; D: -; size: -; J: TRBJ2-7; CDR3: CASSNPPRTRVKDEQYF; DNA: TGCGCCAGCAGCAACCCACCAAGGACAAGGGTTAAGGATGAGCAGTACTTC
V: TRBV30; D: -; size: many; J: TRBJ2-7; CDR3: CAWSGGPSGEQYF; DNA: TGTGCCTGGAGTGGGGGACCCAGTGGAGAGCAGTACTTC
V: TRBV28; D: TRBD2; size: many; J: TRBJ2-3; CDR3: CASSTSGRAPTQYF; DNA: TGTGCCAGCAGTACTAGCGGGAGGGCCCCTACGCAGTATTTT
V: TRBV6-2/TRBV6-3; D: -; size: many; J: TRBJ2-7; CDR3: CASSYLVLTEGYEQYF; DNA: TGTGCCAGCAGTTACCTAGTTTTGACGGAAGGTTACGAGCAGTACTTC
V: TRBV20-1; D: -; size: -; J: TRBJ2-5; CDR3: CSARPTTRVETQYF; DNA: TGCAGTGCTAGGCCTACCACTAGAGTAGAGACCCAGTACTTC
V: TRBV6-1; D: -; size: -; J: TRBJ2-3; CDR3: CASTAGDTQYF; DNA: TGTGCCAGCACAGCTGGAGATACGCAGTATTTT
V: TRBV14; D: -; size: many; J: TRBJ1-1; CDR3: CASSQGMGGPTEAFF; DNA: TGTGCCAGCAGCCAAGGGATGGGAGGGCCCACTGAAGCTTTCTTT
V: TRBV7-3; D: TRBD2; size: -; J: TRBJ2-3; CDR3: CASSPLVAGGLDTQYF; DNA: TGTGCCAGCAGCCCCTTGGTAGCGGGAGGTCTTGATACGCAGTATTTT
V: TRBV14; D: -; size: once; J: TRBJ2-1; CDR3: CASSPRREQFF; DNA: TGTGCCAGCAGCCCCAGGCGGGAGCAGTTCTTC
V: TRBV2; D: TRBD1; size: many; J: TRBJ1-4; CDR3: CASSPGGGTGDRKLFF; DNA: TGTGCCAGCAGCCCAGGAGGAGGGACAGGGGATAGAAAACTGTTTTTT
V: TRBV5-1; D: -; size: many; J: TRBJ2-7; CDR3: CATEPDRISYEQYF; DNA: TGCGCCACCGAGCCGGACAGAATCTCCTACGAGCAGTACTTC
V: TRBV2; D: -; size: many; J: TRBJ2-1; CDR3: CAISPGTSVTNEQFF; DNA: TGTGCCATTTCCCCGGGGACCTCCGTGACGAATGAGCAGTTCTTC
V: TRBV7-2; D: -; size: -; J: TRBJ1-2; CDR3: CASSLDFKRQEITYGYTF; DNA: TGTGCCAGCAGCTTAGATTTTAAGAGACAGGAGATAACCTATGGCTACACCTTC
V: TRBV5-1; D: TRBD2; size: few; J: TRBJ2-1; CDR3: CASRGSFPRAGVGNEQFF; DNA: TGCGCCAGCAGAGGTAGTTTCCCCCGGGCGGGAGTGGGCAATGAGCAGTTCTTC
V: TRBV28; D: TRBD2; size: many; J: TRBJ2-5; CDR3: CASSSGASGSETQYF; DNA: TGTGCCAGCAGTTCCGGCGCCAGCGGGAGTGAGACCCAGTACTTC
V: TRBV13; D: TRBD1; size: -; J: TRBJ1-4; CDR3: CASSFARDRGGEKLFF; DNA: TGTGCCAGCAGCTTTGCCCGGGACAGGGGAGGTGAAAAACTGTTTTTT
V: TRBV5-4; D: -; size: few; J: TRBJ2-2; CDR3: CASSLQGWDTGELFF; DNA: TGTGCCAGCAGCTTGCAGGGTTGGGACACCGGGGAGCTGTTTTTT
V: TRBV6-1; D: -; size: many; J: TRBJ1-5; CDR3: CASSDGVGQPQHF; DNA: TGTGCCAGCAGTGATGGGGTCGGTCAGCCCCAGCATTTT
V: TRBV27; D: -; size: many; J: TRBJ1-2; CDR3: CASSLSQGNYGYTF; DNA: TGTGCCAGCAGTTTATCTCAGGGAAACTATGGCTACACCTTC